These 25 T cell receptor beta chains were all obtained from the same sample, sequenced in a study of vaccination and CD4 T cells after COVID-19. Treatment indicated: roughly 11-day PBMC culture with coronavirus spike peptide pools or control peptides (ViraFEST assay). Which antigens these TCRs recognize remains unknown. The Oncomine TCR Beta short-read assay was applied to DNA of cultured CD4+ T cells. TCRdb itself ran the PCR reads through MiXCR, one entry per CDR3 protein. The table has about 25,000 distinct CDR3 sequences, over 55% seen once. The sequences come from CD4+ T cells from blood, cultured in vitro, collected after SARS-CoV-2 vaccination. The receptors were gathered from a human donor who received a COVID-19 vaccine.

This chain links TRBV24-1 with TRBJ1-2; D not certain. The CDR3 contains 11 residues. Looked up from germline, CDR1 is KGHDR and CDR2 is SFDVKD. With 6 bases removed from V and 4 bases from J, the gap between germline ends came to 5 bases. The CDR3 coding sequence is TGTGCCACCAGTTCCGGCTATGGCTACACCTTC. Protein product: CATSSGYGYTF.

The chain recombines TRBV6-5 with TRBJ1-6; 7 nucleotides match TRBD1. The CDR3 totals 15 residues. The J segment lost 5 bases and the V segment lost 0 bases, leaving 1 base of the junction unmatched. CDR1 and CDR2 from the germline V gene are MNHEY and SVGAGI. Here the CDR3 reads CASSYSTGNNSPLHF. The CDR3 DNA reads TGTGCCAGCAGTTACTCGACAGGGAATAATTCACCCCTCCACTTT.

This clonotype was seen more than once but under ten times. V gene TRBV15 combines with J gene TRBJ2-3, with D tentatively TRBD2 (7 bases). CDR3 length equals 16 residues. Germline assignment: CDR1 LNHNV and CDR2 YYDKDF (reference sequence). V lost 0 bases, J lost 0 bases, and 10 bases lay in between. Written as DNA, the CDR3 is TGTGCCACCAGCAGAGATGGGAGGGGGAGCACAGATACGCAGTATTTT. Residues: CATSRDGRGSTDTQYF.

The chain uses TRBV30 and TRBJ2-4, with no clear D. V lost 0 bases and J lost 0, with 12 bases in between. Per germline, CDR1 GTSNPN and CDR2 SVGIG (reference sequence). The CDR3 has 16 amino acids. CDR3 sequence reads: CAWSVSVILAKNIQYF. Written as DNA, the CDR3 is TGTGCCTGGAGTGTATCAGTGATCCTAGCCAAAAACATTCAGTACTTC. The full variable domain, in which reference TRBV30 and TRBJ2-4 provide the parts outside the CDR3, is SQTIHQWPATLVQPVGSPLSLECTVEGTSNPNLYWYRQAAGRGLQLLFYSVGIGQISSEVPQNLSASRPQDRQFILSSKKLLLSDSGFYLCAWSVSVILAKNIQYFGAGTRLSVL.

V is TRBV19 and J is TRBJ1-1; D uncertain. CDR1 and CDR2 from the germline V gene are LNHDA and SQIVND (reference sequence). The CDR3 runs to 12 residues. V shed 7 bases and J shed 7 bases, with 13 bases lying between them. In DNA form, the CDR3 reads TGTGCCAGTAATGCGAATCCGTGTGAAGCTTTCTTT. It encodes CASNANPCEAFF. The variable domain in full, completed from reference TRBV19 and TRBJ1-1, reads DGGITQSPKYLFRKEGQNVTLSCEQNLNHDAMYWYRQDPGQGLRLIYYSQIVNDFQKGDIAEGYSVSREKKESFPLTVTSAQKNPTAFYLCASNANPCEAFFGQGTRLTVV.

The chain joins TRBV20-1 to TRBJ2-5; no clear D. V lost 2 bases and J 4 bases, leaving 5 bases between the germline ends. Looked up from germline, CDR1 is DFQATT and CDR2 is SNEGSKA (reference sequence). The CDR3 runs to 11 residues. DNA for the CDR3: TGCAGTGCTAGACGGACAGAGACCCAGTACTTC. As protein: CSARRTETQYF.

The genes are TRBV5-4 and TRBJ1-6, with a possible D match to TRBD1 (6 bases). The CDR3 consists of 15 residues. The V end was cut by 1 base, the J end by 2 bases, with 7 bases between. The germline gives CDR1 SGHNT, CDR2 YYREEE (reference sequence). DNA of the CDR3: TGTGCCAGCAGCTTGAGGACAGCCTATAATTCACCCCTCCACTTT. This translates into CASSLRTAYNSPLHF. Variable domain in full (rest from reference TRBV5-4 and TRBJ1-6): ETGVTQSPTHLIKTRGQQVTLRCSSQSGHNTVSWYQQALGQGPQFIFQYYREEENGRGNFPPRFSGLQFPNYSSELNVNALELDDSALYLCASSLRTAYNSPLHFGNGTRLTVT.

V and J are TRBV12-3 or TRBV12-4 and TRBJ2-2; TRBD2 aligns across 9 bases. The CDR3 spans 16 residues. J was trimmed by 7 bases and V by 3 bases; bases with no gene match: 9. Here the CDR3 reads CASSFGLASGYGELFF. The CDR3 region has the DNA TGTGCCAGCAGTTTTGGACTAGCGTCCGGTTACGGGGAGCTGTTTTTT.

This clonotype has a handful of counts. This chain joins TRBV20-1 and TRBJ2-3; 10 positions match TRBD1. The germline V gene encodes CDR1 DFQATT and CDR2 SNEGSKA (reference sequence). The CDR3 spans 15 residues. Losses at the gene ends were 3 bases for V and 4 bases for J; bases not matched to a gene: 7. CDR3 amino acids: CSASPDRGQPDTQYF. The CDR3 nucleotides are TGCAGTGCTAGCCCAGACAGGGGGCAACCAGATACGCAGTATTTT.

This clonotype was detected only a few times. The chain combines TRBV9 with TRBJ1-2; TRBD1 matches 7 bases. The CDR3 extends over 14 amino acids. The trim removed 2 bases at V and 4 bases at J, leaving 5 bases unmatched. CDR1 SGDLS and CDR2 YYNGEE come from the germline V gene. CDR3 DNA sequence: TGTGCCAGCAGCGTGGGCGGGACAGCCTATGGCTACACCTTC. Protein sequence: CASSVGGTAYGYTF. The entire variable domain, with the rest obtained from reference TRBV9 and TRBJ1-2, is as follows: DSGVTQTPKHLITATGQRVTLRCSPRSGDLSVYWYQQSLDQGLQFLIQYYNGEERAKGNILERFSAQQFPDLHSELNLSSLELGDSALYFCASSVGGTAYGYTFGSGTRLTVV.

This CDR3 is CASRRGEVDSPLHF. CDR3 bases: TGTGCCAGCAGGAGGGGGGAGGTTGATTCACCCCTCCACTTT. The genes are TRBV27 and TRBJ1-6; D perhaps matches TRBD1 (6 bases). Germline V lookup: CDR1 MNHEY, CDR2 SMNVEV (reference sequence). CDR3 length: 14 residues. The V gene lost 6 bases and the J gene lost 8 bases, with 14 bases spanning the gap.

This CDR3 reads CSVEGLRNYGYTF. DNA of the CDR3: TGCAGCGTTGAAGGCTTACGTAACTATGGCTACACCTTC. V gene TRBV29-1 combines with J gene TRBJ1-2; D uncertain. The CDR3 spans 13 residues. Germline V gives CDR1 SQVTM, CDR2 ANQGSEA. V was clipped by 1 base and J by 1 base, with 7 bases between them. Complete variable domain (other parts from reference TRBV29-1 and TRBJ1-2): SAVISQKPSRDICQRGTSLTIQCQVDSQVTMMFWYRQQPGQSLTLIATANQGSEATYESGFVIDKFPISRPNLTFSTLTVSNMSPEDSSIYLCSVEGLRNYGYTFGSGTRLTVV.

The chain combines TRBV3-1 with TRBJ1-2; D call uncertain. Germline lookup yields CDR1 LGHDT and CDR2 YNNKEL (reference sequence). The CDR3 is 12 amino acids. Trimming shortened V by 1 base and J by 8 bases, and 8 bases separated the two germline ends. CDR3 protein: CASSQGRGGYTF. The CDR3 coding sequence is TGTGCCAGCAGCCAAGGGCGTGGCGGCTACACCTTC.

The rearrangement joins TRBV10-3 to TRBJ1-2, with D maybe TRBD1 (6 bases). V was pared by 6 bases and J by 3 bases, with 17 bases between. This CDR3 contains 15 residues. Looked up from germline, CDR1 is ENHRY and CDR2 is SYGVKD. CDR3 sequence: CAIRLGSGEDYGYTF. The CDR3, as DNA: TGTGCCATCAGACTCGGGTCAGGGGAGGACTATGGCTACACCTTC.

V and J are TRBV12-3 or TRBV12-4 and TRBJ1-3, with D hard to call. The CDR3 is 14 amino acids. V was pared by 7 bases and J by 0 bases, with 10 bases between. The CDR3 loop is CASMGWTSGNTIYF. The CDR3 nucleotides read TGTGCCAGCATGGGGTGGACCTCTGGAAACACCATATATTTT.

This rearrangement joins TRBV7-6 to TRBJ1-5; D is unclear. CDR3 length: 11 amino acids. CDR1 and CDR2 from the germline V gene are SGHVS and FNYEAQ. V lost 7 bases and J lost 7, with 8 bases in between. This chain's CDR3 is CASKRLQPQHF. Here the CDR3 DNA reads TGTGCCAGCAAAAGGTTGCAGCCCCAGCATTTT.

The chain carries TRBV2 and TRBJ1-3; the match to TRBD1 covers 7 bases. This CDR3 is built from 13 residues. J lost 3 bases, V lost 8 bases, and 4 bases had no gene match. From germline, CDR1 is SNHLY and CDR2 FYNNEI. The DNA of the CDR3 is TGTGCCAGCTACGCAGGGGGTGGAAACACCATATATTTT. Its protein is CASYAGGGNTIYF.

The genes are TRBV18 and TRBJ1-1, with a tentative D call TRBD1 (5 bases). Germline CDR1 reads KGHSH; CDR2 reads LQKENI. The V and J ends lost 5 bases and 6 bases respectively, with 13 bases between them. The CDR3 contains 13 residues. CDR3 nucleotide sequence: TGTGCCAGCTCATTCAGGGAAGGGGCTGAAGCTTTCTTT. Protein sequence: CASSFREGAEAFF.

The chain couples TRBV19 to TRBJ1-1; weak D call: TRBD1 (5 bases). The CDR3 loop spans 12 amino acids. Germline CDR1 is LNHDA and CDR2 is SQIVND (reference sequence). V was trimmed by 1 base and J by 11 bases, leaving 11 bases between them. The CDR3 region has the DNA TGTGCCAGTAGTATAGGGGGAGGGGAGGCTTTCTTT. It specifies CASSIGGGEAFF.

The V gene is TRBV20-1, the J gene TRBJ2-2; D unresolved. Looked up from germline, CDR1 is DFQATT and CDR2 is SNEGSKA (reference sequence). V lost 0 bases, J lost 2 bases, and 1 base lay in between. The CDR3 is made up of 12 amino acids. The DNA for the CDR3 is TGCAGTGCTAGAGACAACACCGGGGAGCTGTTTTTT. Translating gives CSARDNTGELFF.

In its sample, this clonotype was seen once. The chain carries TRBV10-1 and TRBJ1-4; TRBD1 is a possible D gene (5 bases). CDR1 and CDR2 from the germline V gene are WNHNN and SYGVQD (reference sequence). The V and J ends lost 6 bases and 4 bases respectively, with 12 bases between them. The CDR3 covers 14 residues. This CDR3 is CASSAGHNNEKLFF. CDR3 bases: TGCGCCAGCAGCGCCGGACATAATAATGAAAAACTGTTTTTT.

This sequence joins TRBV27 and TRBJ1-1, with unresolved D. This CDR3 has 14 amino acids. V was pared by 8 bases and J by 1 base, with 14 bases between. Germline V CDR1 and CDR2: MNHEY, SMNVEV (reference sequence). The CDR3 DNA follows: TGTGCCAGCGACTCAGGATTCAGGAACACTGAAGCTTTCTTT. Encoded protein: CASDSGFRNTEAFF.

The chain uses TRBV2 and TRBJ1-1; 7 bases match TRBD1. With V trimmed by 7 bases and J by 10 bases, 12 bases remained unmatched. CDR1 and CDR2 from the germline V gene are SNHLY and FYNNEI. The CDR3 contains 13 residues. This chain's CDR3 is CASTQGEGASAFF. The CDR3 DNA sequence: TGTGCCAGCACCCAAGGGGAGGGGGCGTCAGCTTTCTTT.

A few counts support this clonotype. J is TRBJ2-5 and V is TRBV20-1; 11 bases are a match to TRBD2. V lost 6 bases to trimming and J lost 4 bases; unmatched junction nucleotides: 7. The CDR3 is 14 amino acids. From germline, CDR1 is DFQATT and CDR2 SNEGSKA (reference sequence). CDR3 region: CSARSGGAAETQYF. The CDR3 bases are TGCAGTGCGCGTAGCGGGGGGGCCGCAGAGACCCAGTACTTC.

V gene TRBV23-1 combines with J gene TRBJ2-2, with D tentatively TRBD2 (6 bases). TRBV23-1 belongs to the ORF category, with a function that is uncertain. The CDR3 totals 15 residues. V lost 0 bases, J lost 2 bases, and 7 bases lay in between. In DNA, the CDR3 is TGCGCCAGCAGTCAATCCGGGGGAAACACCGGGGAGCTGTTTTTT. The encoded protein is CASSQSGGNTGELFF.